This T cell receptor (beta chain) derives from a study of graft-versus-host responses after intestinal transplantation. About this clone: The antigen remains unidentified.

This CDR3 is built from 11 residues. The germline V gene has CDR1 DFQATT and CDR2 SNEGSKA (reference sequence). The ends were cut back, 0 bases at V and 11 bases at J, with 10 bases in the middle. Sequencing was performed with immunoSEQ multiplex PCR; in TCRdb, only in-frame clones are kept and a portion is missing. The sample carries about 88,000 clones, roughly 90% recorded once. The sample consisted of unstimulated CD4+ T cells sorted from spleen or lymph node cells, taken before transplant. This chain connects TRBV20-1 to TRBJ1-1; D is undetermined. The clonotype was recovered from a human donor who was the organ donor for an intestinal transplant. The DNA of the CDR3 is TGCAGTGCTAGAGATAACACGAGGGCTTTCTTT. It codes for CSARDNTRAFF.